This T cell receptor beta chain was identified during a study of T cell changes during pregnancy in multiple sclerosis. Measured with immunoSEQ multiplex PCR; TCRdb has only the in-frame clones, and not every one. This table has 25,000 to 35,000 clones, 88% appearing once. Germline CDR1 and CDR2: PRHDT and FYEKMQ (reference sequence). This CDR3 has 15 residues. V was clipped by 5 bases and J by 2 bases, with 16 bases between them. The sample in question was CD8+ T cells from peripheral blood mononuclear cells, obtained in the second trimester of pregnancy. The V and J genes are TRBV13 and TRBJ2-7, with no clear D. The sequence was collected from a female donor with multiple sclerosis, enrolled in a pregnancy study. This CDR3 is CASSKPRDTTYEQYF. The CDR3, as DNA: TGTGCCAGCAGCAAGCCCAGAGATACTACCTACGAGCAGTACTTC.